This entry is about one TCR beta chain. This entry is derived from a study of blood T cell repertoires in COVID-19. Original data processing: The assay estimated nucleated cells by amplifying reference gene primers. Generated by immunoSEQ multiplex PCR, the TCRdb table keeps only in-frame clones and is missing some. V and J calls and clone size are given by that table; D and trimming were obtained from the DNA. The table includes 350,000 to 400,000 clones, 65% to 90% detected once. Patients of the Seattle cohort, enrolled during active infection, were followed longitudinally. The CDR3 sequence is 14 residues long. Germline V gives CDR1 SGHDT, CDR2 YYEEEE. V was shortened by 0 bases and J by 8 bases, with 13 bases between the two germline ends.

The sample consisted of peripheral blood. The sequence was obtained from a woman aged 60 to 75 with COVID-19, enrolled during active disease. The chain is built from TRBV5-6 and TRBJ2-3; D possibly corresponds to TRBD2 (6 bases). Here the CDR3 DNA reads TGTGCCAGCAGCTTGGGACTAGTGATAGGTACGCAGTATTTT. Translated, it gives CASSLGLVIGTQYF.